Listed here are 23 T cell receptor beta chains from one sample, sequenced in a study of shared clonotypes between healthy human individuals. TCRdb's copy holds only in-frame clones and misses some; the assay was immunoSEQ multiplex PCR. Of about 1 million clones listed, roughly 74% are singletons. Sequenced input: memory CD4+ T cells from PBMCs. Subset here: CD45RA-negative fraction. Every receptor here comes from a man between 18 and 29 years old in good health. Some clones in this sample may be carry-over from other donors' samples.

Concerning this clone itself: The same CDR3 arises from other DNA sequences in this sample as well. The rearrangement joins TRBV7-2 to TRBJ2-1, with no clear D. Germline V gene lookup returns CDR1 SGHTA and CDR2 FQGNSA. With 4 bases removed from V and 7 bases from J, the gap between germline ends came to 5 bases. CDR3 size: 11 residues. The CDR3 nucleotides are TGTGCCAGCAGCTCACTTAATGAGCAGTTCTTC. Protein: CASSSLNEQFF.

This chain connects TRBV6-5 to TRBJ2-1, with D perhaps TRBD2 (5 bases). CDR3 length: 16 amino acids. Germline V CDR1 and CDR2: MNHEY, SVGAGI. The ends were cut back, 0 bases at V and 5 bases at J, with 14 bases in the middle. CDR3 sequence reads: CASSYSLSGINNEQFF. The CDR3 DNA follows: TGTGCCAGCAGTTACTCCCTAAGCGGCATCAACAATGAGCAGTTCTTC.

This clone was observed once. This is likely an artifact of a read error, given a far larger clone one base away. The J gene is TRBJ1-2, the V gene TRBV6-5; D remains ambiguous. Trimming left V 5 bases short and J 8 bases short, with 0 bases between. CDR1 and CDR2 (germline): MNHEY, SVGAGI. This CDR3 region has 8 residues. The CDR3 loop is CASSGYTF. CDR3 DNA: TGTGCCAGCAGTGGCTACACCTTC.

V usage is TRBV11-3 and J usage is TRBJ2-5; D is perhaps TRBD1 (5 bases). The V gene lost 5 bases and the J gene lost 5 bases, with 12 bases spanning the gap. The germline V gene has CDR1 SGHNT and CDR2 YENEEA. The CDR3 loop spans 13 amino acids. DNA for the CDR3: TGTGCCAGCAGCCGACAGCGTTGGGAGACCCAGTACTTC. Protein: CASSRQRWETQYF.

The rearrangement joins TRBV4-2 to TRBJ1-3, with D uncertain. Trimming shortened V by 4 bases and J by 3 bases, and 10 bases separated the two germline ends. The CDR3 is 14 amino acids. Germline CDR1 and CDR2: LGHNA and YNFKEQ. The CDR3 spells CASSPKTNGNTIYF. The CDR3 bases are TGTGCCAGCAGCCCTAAGACTAATGGAAACACCATATATTTT.

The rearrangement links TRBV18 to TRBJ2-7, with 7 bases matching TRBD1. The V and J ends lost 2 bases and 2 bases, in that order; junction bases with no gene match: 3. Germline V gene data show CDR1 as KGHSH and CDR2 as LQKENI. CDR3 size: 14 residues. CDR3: CASSPGQVTYEQYF. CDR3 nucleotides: TGTGCCAGCTCACCAGGACAGGTGACCTACGAGCAGTACTTC.

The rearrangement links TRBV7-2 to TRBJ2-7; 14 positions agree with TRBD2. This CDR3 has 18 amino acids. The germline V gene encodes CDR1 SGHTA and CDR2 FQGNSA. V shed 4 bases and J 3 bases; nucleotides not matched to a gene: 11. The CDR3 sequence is CASSSRGTSGRNLYEQYF. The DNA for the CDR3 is TGTGCCAGCAGCTCCAGGGGGACTAGCGGGAGAAACCTCTACGAGCAGTACTTC.

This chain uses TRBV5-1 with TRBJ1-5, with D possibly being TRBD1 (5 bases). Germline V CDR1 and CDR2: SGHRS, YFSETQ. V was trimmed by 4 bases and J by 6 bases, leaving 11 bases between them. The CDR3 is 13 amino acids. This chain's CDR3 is CASSQEGSQPQHF. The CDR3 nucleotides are TGCGCCAGCAGCCAAGAGGGGAGTCAGCCCCAGCATTTT.

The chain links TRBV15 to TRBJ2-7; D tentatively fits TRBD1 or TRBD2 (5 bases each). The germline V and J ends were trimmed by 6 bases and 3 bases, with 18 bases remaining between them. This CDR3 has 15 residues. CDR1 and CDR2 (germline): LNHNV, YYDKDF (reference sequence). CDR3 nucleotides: TGTGCCACCAGTAAGAGATGGGGGTCGCGCTACGAGCAGTACTTC. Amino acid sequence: CATSKRWGSRYEQYF.

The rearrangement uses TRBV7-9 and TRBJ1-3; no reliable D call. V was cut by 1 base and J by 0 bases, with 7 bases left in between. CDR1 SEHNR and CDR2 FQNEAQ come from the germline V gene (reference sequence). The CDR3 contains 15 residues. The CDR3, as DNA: TGTGCCAGCAGCTTAGGCAGAAACTCTGGAAACACCATATATTTT. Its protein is CASSLGRNSGNTIYF.

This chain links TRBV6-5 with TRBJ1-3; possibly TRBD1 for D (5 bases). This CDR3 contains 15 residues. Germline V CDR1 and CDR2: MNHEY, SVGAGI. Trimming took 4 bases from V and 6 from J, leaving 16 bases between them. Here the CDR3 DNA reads TGTGCCAGCAGTTTAAACCGGGACCCAGTAAACACCATATATTTT. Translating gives CASSLNRDPVNTIYF.

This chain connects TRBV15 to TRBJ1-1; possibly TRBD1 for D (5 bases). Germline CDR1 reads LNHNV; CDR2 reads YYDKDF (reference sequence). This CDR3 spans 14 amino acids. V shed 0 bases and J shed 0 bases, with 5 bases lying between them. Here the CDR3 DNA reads TGTGCCACCAGCAGAGAAGGGGTGAACACTGAAGCTTTCTTT. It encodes CATSREGVNTEAFF.

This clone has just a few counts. Here the CDR3 reads CASSLEQGSEAFF. The CDR3 DNA sequence: TGCGCCAGCAGCTTAGAACAGGGCTCTGAAGCTTTCTTT. The genes are TRBV5-1 and TRBJ1-1; tentative D call: TRBD1 (6 bases). The CDR3 sequence is 13 residues long. V gave up 2 bases and J gave up 6 bases, with 11 bases separating them. Germline CDR1 SGHRS, CDR2 YFSETQ.

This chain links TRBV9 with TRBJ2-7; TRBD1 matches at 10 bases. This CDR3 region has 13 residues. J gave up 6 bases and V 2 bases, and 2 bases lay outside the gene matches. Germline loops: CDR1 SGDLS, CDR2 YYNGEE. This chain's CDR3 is CASSVRDRGEQYF. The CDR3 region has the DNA TGTGCCAGCAGCGTCCGGGACAGGGGCGAGCAGTACTTC.

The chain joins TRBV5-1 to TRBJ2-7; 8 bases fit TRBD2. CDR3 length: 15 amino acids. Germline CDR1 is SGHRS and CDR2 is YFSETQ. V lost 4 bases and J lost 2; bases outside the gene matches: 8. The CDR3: CASSPGLGMTYEQYF. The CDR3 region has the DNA TGCGCCAGCAGCCCGGGACTAGGTATGACCTACGAGCAGTACTTC.

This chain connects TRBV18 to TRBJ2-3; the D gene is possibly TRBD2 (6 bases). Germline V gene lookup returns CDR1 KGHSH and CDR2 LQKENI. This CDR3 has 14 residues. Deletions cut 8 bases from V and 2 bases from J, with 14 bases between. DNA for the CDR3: TGTGCCAGCGCAGTTAGCGGCTTCACAGATACGCAGTATTTT. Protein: CASAVSGFTDTQYF.

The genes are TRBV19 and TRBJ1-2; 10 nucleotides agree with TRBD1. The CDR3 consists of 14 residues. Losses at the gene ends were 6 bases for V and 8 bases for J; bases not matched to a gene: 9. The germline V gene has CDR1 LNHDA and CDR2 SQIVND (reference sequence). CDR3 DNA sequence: TGTGCCAGTAGAGCCCGGGACAGGGGCTTAGGCTACACCTTC. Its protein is CASRARDRGLGYTF.

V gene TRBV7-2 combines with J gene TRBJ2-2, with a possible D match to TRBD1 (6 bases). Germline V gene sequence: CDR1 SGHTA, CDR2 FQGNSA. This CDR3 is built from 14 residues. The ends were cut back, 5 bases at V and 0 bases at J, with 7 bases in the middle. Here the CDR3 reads CASSRTANTGELFF. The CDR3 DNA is TGTGCCAGCAGCCGGACAGCGAACACCGGGGAGCTGTTTTTT.

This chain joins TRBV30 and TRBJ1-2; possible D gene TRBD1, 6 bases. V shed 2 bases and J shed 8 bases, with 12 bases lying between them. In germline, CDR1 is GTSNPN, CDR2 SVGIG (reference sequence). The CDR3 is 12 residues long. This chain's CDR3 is CAWSLNREGYTF. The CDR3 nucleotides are TGTGCCTGGAGTCTTAACAGGGAGGGCTACACCTTC.

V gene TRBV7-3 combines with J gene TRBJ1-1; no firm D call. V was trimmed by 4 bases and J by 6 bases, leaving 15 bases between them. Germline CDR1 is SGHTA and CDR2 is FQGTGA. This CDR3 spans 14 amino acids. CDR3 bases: TGTGCCAGCAGCTCCCGGGAGCATTCGGCTGAAGCTTTCTTT. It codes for CASSSREHSAEAFF.

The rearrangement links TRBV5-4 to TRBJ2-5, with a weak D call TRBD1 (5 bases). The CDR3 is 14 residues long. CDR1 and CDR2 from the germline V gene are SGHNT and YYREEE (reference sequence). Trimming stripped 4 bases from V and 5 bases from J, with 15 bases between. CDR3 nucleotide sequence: TGTGCCAGCAGCCTACAGGTCGGCGCGGAGACCCAGTACTTC. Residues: CASSLQVGAETQYF. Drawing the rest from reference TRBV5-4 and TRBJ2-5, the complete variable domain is ETGVTQSPTHLIKTRGQQVTLRCSSQSGHNTVSWYQQALGQGPQFIFQYYREEENGRGNFPPRFSGLQFPNYSSELNVNALELDDSALYLCASSLQVGAETQYFGPGTRLLVL.

The CDR3 bases are TGTGCCAGCAGTACTTCCGGGACTAGTCGGTACGAGCAGTACTTC. Amino acids: CASSTSGTSRYEQYF. V is TRBV6-8 and J is TRBJ2-7; 8 nucleotides agree with TRBD2. V lost 5 bases and J lost 4; bases outside the gene matches: 10. Germline V lookup: CDR1 MNHGY, CDR2 SAAAGT. CDR3 length equals 15 residues.

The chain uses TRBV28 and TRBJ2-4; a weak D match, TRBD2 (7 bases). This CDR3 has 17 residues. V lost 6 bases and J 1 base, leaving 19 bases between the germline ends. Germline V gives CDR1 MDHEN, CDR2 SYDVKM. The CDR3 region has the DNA TGTGCCAGCAGCGATTGGGTAGGGGGGGCGGCCAAAAACATTCAGTACTTC. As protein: CASSDWVGGAAKNIQYF.